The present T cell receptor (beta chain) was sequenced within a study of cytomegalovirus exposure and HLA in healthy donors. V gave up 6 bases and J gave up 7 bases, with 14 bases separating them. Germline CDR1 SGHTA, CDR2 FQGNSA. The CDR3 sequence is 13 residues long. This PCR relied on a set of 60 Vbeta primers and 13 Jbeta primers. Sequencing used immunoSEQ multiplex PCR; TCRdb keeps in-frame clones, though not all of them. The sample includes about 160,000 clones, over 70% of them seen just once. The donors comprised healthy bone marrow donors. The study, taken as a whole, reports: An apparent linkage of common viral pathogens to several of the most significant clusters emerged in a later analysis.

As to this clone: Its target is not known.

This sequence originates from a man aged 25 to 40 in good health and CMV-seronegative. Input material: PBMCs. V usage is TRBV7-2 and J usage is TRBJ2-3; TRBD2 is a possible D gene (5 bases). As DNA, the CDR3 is TGTGCCAGCAGTTCAACCTGGGAGAATACGCAGTATTTT. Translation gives CASSSTWENTQYF.